The T cell receptor beta chain described here comes from a study of cytomegalovirus exposure and HLA in healthy donors. Background on the study: Unique TCRs numbering around 80 million, obtained from HLA-typed donors, made up an early data release. Study observations and caveats: It was reported that the classifier diagnosed cytomegalovirus status with high specificity and sensitivity in both the original and validation cohorts.

Turning to this clone: As yet, its antigen is unknown.

The germline CDR1 and CDR2 sequences are SGHRS and YFSETQ. This CDR3 spans 16 amino acids. The trim removed 0 bases at V and 2 bases at J, leaving 7 bases unmatched. Healthy people donating bone marrow made up the donors. The PCR used 60 Vbeta and 13 Jbeta primers. Here immunoSEQ multiplex PCR was the method, and the copy in TCRdb shows in-frame clones only, minus some. The sample includes about 150,000 clones, 77% of them seen just once. The chain joins TRBV5-1 to TRBJ2-5, with 7 bases fitting TRBD1. Specimen: PBMCs. This clonotype originated in a male donor in good health and CMV-seronegative. The CDR3 reads CASSLAGTAKQETQYF. The CDR3 DNA follows: TGCGCCAGCAGCTTGGCCGGGACAGCCAAACAAGAGACCCAGTACTTC.